The sequence of this T cell receptor (beta chain) was determined in a study of CD8 T cells in Susac syndrome. It was with random hexamers that roughly 0.5 to 1 ug RNA was reverse transcribed. TCRdb recomputed calls from the immunoSEQ multiplex PCR reads with MiXCR, one row per CDR3 protein. Here the sample spans some 450,000 distinct CDR3 sequences, more than 80% being singletons. The ends were cut back, 8 bases at V and 5 bases at J, with 24 bases in the middle. The V gene's germline CDR1 is LNHDA and CDR2 SQIVND (reference sequence). The CDR3 is 16 residues long. Sequencing was performed on CD8+ T cells from PBMCs. The TCR was taken from a human donor with multiple sclerosis. The rearrangement uses TRBV19 and TRBJ1-2; TRBD1 is a possible D gene (6 bases). The CDR3 sequence is CASSRPRNRARYGYTF. In DNA form, the CDR3 reads TGTGCCAGTTCTAGGCCCCGGAACAGGGCAAGGTATGGCTACACCTTC.